These 18 T cell receptor beta chains share one sample of origin, sequenced in a study of T-cell memory formation after mild COVID-19. TCRdb ran MiXCR on the 5' RACE reads and lists one entry per CDR3 protein. The repertoire includes approximately 65,000 distinct CDR3 sequences, 9.3% of them detected once, and 1.1% sits in the top ten. The sample comprised PBMCs or a T cell subset sorted from them (not recorded which). The receptors come from a man younger than 30 who had mild COVID-19 (a few samples of this study predate the infection). Cell type and time point are not known.

V usage is TRBV18 and J usage is TRBJ1-5; 8 positions agree with TRBD1. There are 15 residues in the CDR3. V shed 5 bases, J shed 5 bases, and the junction held 8 bases outside the gene matches. Germline CDR1 and CDR2: KGHSH and LQKENI. CDR3 residues: CASSAGQGGYQPQHF. The CDR3 coding sequence is TGTGCCAGCTCAGCCGGACAGGGAGGGTATCAGCCCCAGCATTTT.

The V gene is TRBV6-5, the J gene TRBJ2-3; D remains unclear. Looked up from germline, CDR1 is MNHEY and CDR2 is SVGAGI. V was trimmed by 6 bases and J by 5 bases, leaving 6 bases between them. This CDR3 has 11 amino acids. The DNA of the CDR3 is TGTGCCAGCAGAGGCGGAGATACGCAGTATTTT. It is translated as CASRGGDTQYF.

The chain recombines TRBV20-1 with TRBJ2-2; D is ambiguous. The germline V gene encodes CDR1 DFQATT and CDR2 SNEGSKA (reference sequence). V was trimmed by 5 bases and J by 0 bases, leaving 4 bases between them. The CDR3 spans 12 residues. In nucleotides, the CDR3 is TGCAGTGCTCTGACGAACACCGGGGAGCTGTTTTTT. This sequence encodes CSALTNTGELFF.

This clonotype was picked up a small number of times. The chain employs TRBV9 and TRBJ2-7; D gene uncertain. CDR3 size: 15 residues. Germline V gene sequence: CDR1 SGDLS, CDR2 YYNGEE. Trimming removed 0 bases at V and 0 bases at J, with 10 bases between. For the CDR3, the DNA is TGTGCCAGCAGCGTAGCGGCAGTCAGCTCCTACGAGCAGTACTTC. Amino acids: CASSVAAVSSYEQYF.

The genes are TRBV11-2 and TRBJ2-1; D unclear. Trimming stripped 5 bases from V and 0 bases from J, with 14 bases between. This CDR3 is built from 16 residues. CDR1 is SGHAT and CDR2 is FQNNGV in the germline V gene. The CDR3 region is CASSLYLASSYNEQFF. The CDR3 region has the DNA TGTGCCAGCAGCCTATACCTGGCTTCCTCCTACAATGAGCAGTTCTTC.

This clonotype was seen repeatedly, ten times or more. V and J are TRBV28 and TRBJ2-3; D possibly corresponds to TRBD2 (5 bases). CDR3 size: 15 residues. V was pared by 5 bases and J by 0 bases, with 12 bases between. The V gene's germline CDR1 is MDHEN and CDR2 SYDVKM. CDR3 residues: CASSTRRTSTDTQYF. CDR3 in DNA: TGTGCCAGCAGTACCCGACGGACTAGCACAGATACGCAGTATTTT.

This clonotype was seen repeatedly, ten times or more. The chain has TRBV5-1 and TRBJ2-1; tentative D call: TRBD2 (5 bases). V gave up 2 bases and J gave up 9 bases, with 9 bases separating them. Germline V gene lookup returns CDR1 SGHRS and CDR2 YFSETQ. The CDR3 has 12 residues. The CDR3: CASSFDYTEQFF. The DNA for the CDR3 is TGCGCCAGCAGCTTCGACTATACTGAGCAGTTCTTC.

Only a few counts were recorded for this clonotype. J is TRBJ2-7 and V is TRBV7-6; 8 bases agree with TRBD1. The CDR3 has 15 amino acids. The J segment lost 3 bases and the V segment lost 1 base, leaving 5 bases of the junction unmatched. The V gene's germline CDR1 is SGHVS and CDR2 FNYEAQ. In DNA, the CDR3 is TGTGCCAGCAGCTTAGACGGGACAGGAGACTACGAGCAGTACGTC. Translation: CASSLDGTGDYEQYV.

A remark on this clonotype: Compared with germline, one end of the junction differs, possibly owing to a read error. The CDR3 loop is CSVEPGENYGQYF. CDR3 bases: TGCAGCGTTGAGCCAGGGGAAAACTACGGGCAGTACTTC. This chain uses TRBV29-1 with TRBJ2-7; D may be TRBD1 (6 bases). The CDR3 runs 13 residues. The germline gives CDR1 SQVTM, CDR2 ANQGSEA.

At least ten counts were recorded for this clonotype. The chain is built from TRBV7-2 and TRBJ2-3; D remains ambiguous. V lost 3 bases to trimming and J lost 1 base, with 11 bases between them. The CDR3 totals 15 residues. Germline V gives CDR1 SGHTA, CDR2 FQGNSA. DNA of the CDR3: TGTGCCAGCAGCTTCCAAGGTGTGGGCACAGATACGCAGTATTTT. It yields the protein CASSFQGVGTDTQYF.

This chain links TRBV20-1 with TRBJ2-1, with 7 bases lining up with TRBD2. Germline CDR1 reads DFQATT; CDR2 reads SNEGSKA (reference sequence). V was pared by 6 bases and J by 4 bases, with 9 bases of the junction left unmatched. This CDR3 has 14 residues. CDR3 in amino acids: CSAKNSGGYNEQFF. CDR3 bases: TGCAGTGCCAAGAACTCGGGGGGATACAATGAGCAGTTCTTC.

The chain combines TRBV5-1 with TRBJ2-6; 7 nucleotides line up with TRBD1. Germline V lookup: CDR1 SGHRS, CDR2 YFSETQ. The CDR3 consists of 16 residues. V shed 4 bases and J 2 bases; nucleotides not matched to a gene: 6. The CDR3 DNA reads as TGCGCCAGCAGCCTTCGACAGGGAACTGGGGCCAACGTCCTGACTTTC. Protein sequence: CASSLRQGTGANVLTF. Full variable domain (outside the CDR3, taken from reference TRBV5-1 and TRBJ2-6): KAGVTQTPRYLIKTRGQQVTLSCSPISGHRSVSWYQQTPGQGLQFLFEYFSETQRNKGNFPGRFSGRQFSNSRSEMNVSTLELGDSALYLCASSLRQGTGANVLTFGAGSRLTVL.

This clonotype has a handful of counts. CDR3: CSARNRDRGYEQYV. DNA for the CDR3: TGCAGTGCTAGAAACCGGGACAGGGGCTACGAGCAGTACGTC. The V call is TRBV20-1, the J call TRBJ2-7; TRBD1 matches 10 bases. CDR1 and CDR2 (germline): DFQATT, SNEGSKA (reference sequence). The CDR3 runs 14 residues. J gave up 3 bases and V 2 bases, and 4 bases lay outside the gene matches.

This clonotype appeared a few times. The chain employs TRBV4-1 and TRBJ2-3, with TRBD2 identical over 9 bases. V shed 0 bases and J 4 bases; nucleotides not matched to a gene: 17. The CDR3 consists of 20 residues. In germline, CDR1 is MGHRA, CDR2 YSYEKL. CDR3 sequence reads: CASSQEAGGQVVSHPDTQYF. CDR3 nucleotide sequence: TGCGCCAGCAGCCAAGAGGCGGGGGGGCAGGTTGTTTCGCATCCAGATACGCAGTATTTT.

This clonotype was seen a few times. The chain is built from TRBV11-2 and TRBJ2-3; possibly TRBD1 for D (7 bases). Trimming pared 11 bases from V and 3 bases from J, leaving 15 bases between. The CDR3 length is 13 residues. Germline CDR1 is SGHAT and CDR2 is FQNNGV. This CDR3 is CAGQALATDTQYF. CDR3 DNA sequence: TGTGCCGGACAGGCGCTAGCGACAGATACGCAGTATTTT.

This clonotype occurred a few times. V usage is TRBV6-5 and J usage is TRBJ2-7; the D gene is possibly TRBD2 (6 bases). Trimming pared 6 bases from V and 5 bases from J, leaving 17 bases between. The germline V gene encodes CDR1 MNHEY and CDR2 SVGAGI. The CDR3 length is 14 residues. The CDR3 nucleotides read TGTGCCAGCAGAAGACAACTAGCTATAAACGAGCAGTACGTC. It is translated as CASRRQLAINEQYV.

This chain uses TRBV5-1 with TRBJ1-2, with D unclear. V lost 0 bases to trimming and J lost 2 bases, with 5 bases between them. This CDR3 region has 13 residues. The germline V gene has CDR1 SGHRS and CDR2 YFSETQ. The CDR3 spells CASSLENNYGYTF. The CDR3 nucleotides are TGCGCCAGCAGCTTGGAAAACAACTATGGCTACACCTTC.

This clonotype was picked up a small number of times. The chain couples TRBV20-1 to TRBJ1-1; 7 nucleotides line up with TRBD1. With V trimmed by 2 bases and J by 3 bases, 6 bases remained unmatched. The V gene's germline CDR1 is DFQATT and CDR2 SNEGSKA (reference sequence). The CDR3 covers 14 residues. CDR3 region: CSARRVGGDTEAFF. The DNA for the CDR3 is TGCAGTGCTAGAAGGGTAGGGGGCGACACTGAAGCTTTCTTT.